One and the same sample provided the 15 T cell receptor beta chains below, sequenced in a study of T cells after posttransplantation cyclophosphamide. Cells defined as naive were viable CD3+CD4+ or CD3+CD8+ and CCR7+CD45RA+CD45RO-CD95-CD27+CD28+. Assay used: immunoSEQ multiplex PCR; TCRdb lists only in-frame clones, some missing. Among some 20,000 clones listed, 95% to 98% were seen once. The sequencing input was naive CD4+ T cells sorted from PBMCs. Receptors originate from a man aged 35 to 55 in good health, CMV-negative, and a related stem cell transplant donor.

The V gene is TRBV30, the J gene TRBJ2-2; 7 nucleotides agree with TRBD2. Per germline, CDR1 GTSNPN and CDR2 SVGIG (reference sequence). Trimming at V came to 0 bases and at J to 6 bases, leaving 4 bases not matched to a gene. CDR3 length: 14 amino acids. DNA of the CDR3: TGTGCCTGGAGTGTGGGGCTAGCGGCCGGGGAGCTGTTTTTT. Protein: CAWSVGLAAGELFF.

The chain recombines TRBV7-2 with TRBJ2-1, with TRBD2 matching over 9 bases. V gave up 1 base and J gave up 5 bases; unmatched junction bases: 6. Germline V CDR1 and CDR2: SGHTA, FQGNSA. The CDR3 runs 16 residues. CDR3 DNA sequence: TGTGCCAGCAGCTTAGAAGGGCTAGCGGGGCACAATGAGCAGTTCTTC. Translation: CASSLEGLAGHNEQFF.

This clone was observed a single time. V usage is TRBV20-1 and J usage is TRBJ2-7; weak D call: TRBD2 (6 bases). The CDR3 covers 11 residues. CDR1 and CDR2 (germline): DFQATT, SNEGSKA (reference sequence). The V gene lost 5 bases and the J gene lost 6 bases, with 11 bases spanning the gap. This CDR3 reads CSAGGRSEQYF. The CDR3 nucleotides are TGCAGTGCTGGAGGGCGGTCCGAGCAGTACTTC.

This chain connects TRBV5-6 to TRBJ1-1; D is perhaps TRBD1 (5 bases). The CDR3 extends over 17 amino acids. CDR1 and CDR2 (germline): SGHDT, YYEEEE. Deletions cut 0 bases from V and 0 bases from J, with 15 bases between. The CDR3 nucleotides read TGTGCCAGCAGCTTGGCCCGGAGACAGAACATGAACACTGAAGCTTTCTTT. Encoded protein: CASSLARRQNMNTEAFF.

The chain employs TRBV5-1 and TRBJ2-1, with 9 nucleotides matching TRBD1. Trimming cost V 1 base and J 8 bases; bases outside gene matches: 13. In germline, CDR1 is SGHRS, CDR2 YFSETQ. The CDR3 is 17 residues long. In DNA, the CDR3 is TGCGCCAGCAGCTTGCCGCCAACAGGGGGCCTTATGGATGAGCAGTTCTTC. Protein product: CASSLPPTGGLMDEQFF.

The rearrangement uses TRBV5-5 and TRBJ2-2, with 9 bases identical to TRBD1. The CDR3 consists of 16 residues. Germline CDR1 SGHKS, CDR2 YYEKEE (reference sequence). The V and J ends lost 4 bases and 5 bases, in that order; junction bases with no gene match: 9. The CDR3 region has the DNA TGTGCCAGCAGCGATCAAACCGGGACAGGGACCGGGGAGCTGTTTTTT. This encodes CASSDQTGTGTGELFF.

This clone was recorded only once. The chain links TRBV7-2 to TRBJ2-7; D is uncertain. Germline CDR1 reads SGHTA; CDR2 reads FQGNSA. The CDR3 runs to 14 residues. Trimming cost V 1 base and J 7 bases, with 14 bases left between them. The DNA for the CDR3 is TGTGCCAGCAGCTTAGGCGGAACGTCACGGGAGCAGTACTTC. As protein: CASSLGGTSREQYF.

The rearrangement uses TRBV10-3 and TRBJ1-3; tentatively, D is TRBD1 (5 bases). The CDR3 has 15 residues. CDR1 and CDR2 (germline): ENHRY, SYGVKD. With 8 bases removed from V and 8 bases from J, the gap between germline ends came to 22 bases. This chain's CDR3 is CAIVSGTDAGHTIYF. In DNA form, the CDR3 reads TGTGCCATCGTTTCAGGGACGGACGCGGGGCACACCATATATTTT.

The genes are TRBV28 and TRBJ1-5; TRBD1 is a possible D gene (6 bases). The V gene's germline CDR1 is MDHEN and CDR2 SYDVKM. Trimming removed 6 bases from V and 6 bases from J, with 15 bases in between. The CDR3 is made up of 14 amino acids. CDR3 sequence (DNA): TGTGCCAGCAGGCGCCCGGGGGGGGCTCAGCCCCAGCATTTT. Amino acids: CASRRPGGAQPQHF. Supplemented by reference TRBV28 and TRBJ1-5, the full variable domain reads DVKVTQSSRYLVKRTGEKVFLECVQDMDHENMFWYRQDPGLGLRLIYFSYDVKMKEKGDIPEGYSVSREKKERFSLILESASTNQTSMYLCASRRPGGAQPQHFGDGTRLSIL.

V is TRBV7-6 and J is TRBJ2-7; D is unclear. V was pared by 1 base and J by 3 bases, with 16 bases between. This CDR3 region has 16 residues. The germline CDR1 and CDR2 sequences are SGHVS and FNYEAQ. In DNA, the CDR3 is TGTGCCAGCAGCTTAGGTATTTCTGGGCAGAACTACGAGCAGTACTTC. This gives the protein CASSLGISGQNYEQYF. The whole variable domain, remainder taken from reference TRBV7-6 and TRBJ2-7, is GAGVSQSPRYKVTKRGQDVALRCDPISGHVSLYWYRQALGQGPEFLTYFNYEAQQDKSGLPNDRFSAERPEGSISTLTIQRTEQRDSAMYRCASSLGISGQNYEQYFGPGTRLTVT.

The rearrangement joins TRBV19 to TRBJ2-5, with a weak D call TRBD1 (5 bases). Germline CDR1 and CDR2: LNHDA and SQIVND (reference sequence). The CDR3 covers 13 residues. V was clipped by 6 bases and J by 2 bases, with 10 bases between them. The CDR3 DNA sequence: TGTGCCAGTAGCTCCCAGGGTCAAGAGACCCAGTACTTC. It encodes CASSSQGQETQYF. Filled out from reference TRBV19 and TRBJ2-5, the complete variable domain reads DGGITQSPKYLFRKEGQNVTLSCEQNLNHDAMYWYRQDPGQGLRLIYYSQIVNDFQKGDIAEGYSVSREKKESFPLTVTSAQKNPTAFYLCASSSQGQETQYFGPGTRLLVL.

This chain links TRBV18 with TRBJ1-2, with D unclear. CDR3 length: 12 residues. Germline V gives CDR1 KGHSH, CDR2 LQKENI. V was trimmed by 5 bases and J by 2 bases, leaving 6 bases between them. The CDR3 coding sequence is TGTGCCAGCTCAACAGACAACTATGGCTACACCTTC. It codes for CASSTDNYGYTF.

The V gene is TRBV7-3, the J gene TRBJ2-3; 8 bases agree with TRBD2. This CDR3 has 15 amino acids. The germline CDR1 and CDR2 sequences are SGHTA and FQGTGA. With 4 bases clipped from V and 1 base from J, the junction kept 4 bases outside the gene matches. CDR3 sequence (DNA): TGTGCCAGCAGCTATAGCGGGAAAGGCACAGATACGCAGTATTTT. Amino acid sequence: CASSYSGKGTDTQYF. Supplemented by reference TRBV7-3 and TRBJ2-3, the full variable domain reads GAGVSQTPSNKVTEKGKYVELRCDPISGHTALYWYRQSLGQGPEFLIYFQGTGAADDSGLPNDRFFAVRPEGSVSTLKIQRTERGDSAVYLCASSYSGKGTDTQYFGPGTRLTVL.

The genes are TRBV9 and TRBJ2-3; D possibly corresponds to TRBD1 (6 bases). Trimming took 0 bases from V and 0 from J, leaving 8 bases between them. The CDR3 covers 15 residues. In germline, CDR1 is SGDLS, CDR2 YYNGEE. The CDR3 nucleotides are TGTGCCAGCAGCGTAGTGGGACAAAGCACAGATACGCAGTATTTT. Translation: CASSVVGQSTDTQYF.

This rearrangement joins TRBV30 to TRBJ2-5, with 9 bases that match TRBD2. This CDR3 has 15 amino acids. After removal of 2 bases from V and 5 bases from J, the junction contained 9 bases not matched to a gene. Germline CDR1 is GTSNPN and CDR2 is SVGIG (reference sequence). The DNA of the CDR3 is TGTGCCTGGAGTACCGGGGGACTAGCTGCCGAGACCCAGTACTTC. Translating it yields CAWSTGGLAAETQYF.